The 29 T cell receptor beta chains in this list originate from one sample, sequenced in a study of T cell repertoires in cytomegalovirus infection. These receptors' targets are unknown. TCRdb reprocessed the reads via MiXCR and lists one record per CDR3 protein. Among roughly 920,000 distinct CDR3 sequences, around 30% were seen once, and the ten largest hold more than 13%. Sequencing was performed on cultured CD8+ T cells from PBMCs, taken from culture after CMV antigen stimulation. The receptors were gathered from a human donor in good health (CMV status not recorded). Some clones in this sample may be carry-over from other donors' samples.

This clonotype was recorded a few times. The V and J genes are TRBV12-3 or TRBV12-4 and TRBJ1-1; D is undetermined. V lost 1 base, J lost 4 bases, and 7 bases lay in between. The CDR3 sequence is 13 residues long. CDR3 in amino acids: CASSLVTATEAFF. The CDR3, as DNA: TGTGCCAGCAGTTTAGTTACAGCCACTGAAGCTTTCTTT.

The chain uses TRBV2 and TRBJ1-4; D is possibly TRBD1 (5 bases). CDR1 is SNHLY and CDR2 is FYNNEI in the germline V gene. The CDR3 spans 15 residues. Trimming removed 1 base from V and 1 base from J, with 7 bases in between. CDR3 DNA: TGTGCCAGCAGTGAAGAGGGGATAACTAATGAAAAACTGTTTTTT. Residues: CASSEEGITNEKLFF.

At least ten counts were recorded for this clonotype. The chain has TRBV7-8 and TRBJ1-2; 7 bases are shared with TRBD1. This CDR3 spans 17 amino acids. V lost 2 bases to trimming and J lost 0 bases; unmatched junction nucleotides: 9. The V gene's germline CDR1 is SGHVS and CDR2 FQNEAQ. CDR3 sequence (DNA): TGTGCCAGCAGCTTAACCTCCCAAAGGGGGCCTAACTATGGCTACACCTTC. Its protein product is CASSLTSQRGPNYGYTF.

This clonotype was seen a handful of times. The chain combines TRBV10-3 with TRBJ2-3, with unresolved D. V was trimmed by 6 bases and J by 5 bases, leaving 24 bases between them. The germline V gene has CDR1 ENHRY and CDR2 SYGVKD. CDR3 length: 17 residues. CDR3 loop: CAIRVLLPGHPVDTQYF. The CDR3 bases are TGTGCCATCAGAGTCCTATTACCGGGCCACCCTGTAGATACGCAGTATTTT.

This clonotype appeared a few times. The chain recombines TRBV19 with TRBJ2-7; the D gene is possibly TRBD1 (6 bases). This CDR3 spans 14 amino acids. Trimming shortened V by 5 bases and J by 0 bases, and 11 bases separated the two germline ends. Germline V CDR1 and CDR2: LNHDA, SQIVND (reference sequence). This CDR3 reads CASSPGAVSYEQYF. The CDR3 DNA follows: TGTGCCAGTAGTCCAGGGGCAGTCTCCTACGAGCAGTACTTC. Using reference TRBV19 and TRBJ2-7 for the parts outside the CDR3, the full variable domain is DGGITQSPKYLFRKEGQNVTLSCEQNLNHDAMYWYRQDPGQGLRLIYYSQIVNDFQKGDIAEGYSVSREKKESFPLTVTSAQKNPTAFYLCASSPGAVSYEQYFGPGTRLTVT.

The V gene is TRBV4-2, the J gene TRBJ2-5, with TRBD1 as a possible D gene (5 bases). Trimming took off 0 bases at V and 1 base at J, with 12 bases between the two ends. The CDR3 sequence is 16 residues long. Germline lookup yields CDR1 LGHNA and CDR2 YNFKEQ. DNA of the CDR3: TGTGCCAGCAGCCAAGATCTGTGGGGCCGCCAAGAGACCCAGTACTTC. Its protein product is CASSQDLWGRQETQYF.

This clonotype was detected many times. The rearrangement uses TRBV7-9 and TRBJ2-2; TRBD2 is a possible D gene (6 bases). Germline CDR1 SEHNR, CDR2 FQNEAQ (reference sequence). The CDR3 is 14 amino acids. Trimming left V 5 bases short and J 8 bases short, with 15 bases between. The CDR3 spells CASSGSGLAGELFF. In nucleotides, the CDR3 is TGTGCCAGCAGCGGTAGCGGCTTGGCAGGGGAGCTGTTTTTT. The variable domain in full, with the rest retrieved from reference TRBV7-9 and TRBJ2-2, is DTGVSQNPRHKITKRGQNVTFRCDPISEHNRLYWYRQTLGQGPEFLTYFQNEAQLEKSRLLSDRFSAERPKGSFSTLEIQRTEQGDSAMYLCASSGSGLAGELFFGEGSRLTVL.

The chain links TRBV7-6 to TRBJ1-2; D is undetermined. V was shortened by 5 bases and J by 6 bases, with 13 bases between the two germline ends. This CDR3 comprises 13 residues. The germline gives CDR1 SGHVS, CDR2 FNYEAQ. The CDR3 spells CASSRAQTNGYTF. Here the CDR3 DNA reads TGTGCCAGCAGCCGGGCACAGACGAATGGCTACACCTTC.

The J gene is TRBJ2-7, the V gene TRBV18; D remains ambiguous. This CDR3 is 16 amino acids long. The V and J ends lost 0 bases and 3 bases respectively, with 15 bases between them. The germline V gene encodes CDR1 KGHSH and CDR2 LQKENI. The CDR3 here is CASSPPGGQPNYEQYF. DNA for the CDR3: TGTGCCAGCTCACCACCGGGTGGTCAACCCAACTACGAGCAGTACTTC.

The V and J genes are TRBV4-1 and TRBJ2-2; 9 nucleotides line up with TRBD2. CDR1 is MGHRA and CDR2 is YSYEKL in the germline V gene. This CDR3 is 18 amino acids long. J gave up 7 bases and V 5 bases, and 17 bases lay outside the gene matches. CDR3 in amino acids: CASSFFMGLAQPGGELFF. The CDR3 bases are TGCGCCAGCAGCTTTTTCATGGGACTAGCCCAACCCGGCGGGGAGCTGTTTTTT.

This clonotype showed up just once. This chain joins TRBV2 and TRBJ2-7; no reliable D call. Trimming pared 0 bases from V and 0 bases from J, leaving 12 bases between. The CDR3 extends over 16 amino acids. CDR1 and CDR2 (germline): SNHLY, FYNNEI. DNA for the CDR3: TGTGCCAGCAGTGAAGCGGGAAGGGCCAGCTCCTACGAGCAGTACTTC. Residues: CASSEAGRASSYEQYF.

V is TRBV9 and J is TRBJ2-1; 9 nucleotides align to TRBD2. This CDR3 is built from 16 residues. Germline V gene data show CDR1 as SGDLS and CDR2 as YYNGEE. After removal of 0 bases from V and 4 bases from J, the junction contained 5 bases not matched to a gene. The CDR3, as DNA: TGTGCCAGCAGCGTAGAGGCTAGCGGGGTATACAATGAGCAGTTCTTC. Amino acid sequence: CASSVEASGVYNEQFF.

This clonotype was detected ten times or more. The rearrangement uses TRBV7-9 and TRBJ2-1; 11 bases are a match to TRBD2. Germline lookup yields CDR1 SEHNR and CDR2 FQNEAQ (reference sequence). V was clipped by 1 base and J by 7 bases; unmatched bases: 9. This CDR3 spans 17 amino acids. The CDR3 region is CASSLGSGGARWNEQFF. Here the CDR3 DNA reads TGTGCCAGCAGCTTAGGTAGCGGGGGGGCCAGGTGGAATGAGCAGTTCTTC.

V usage is TRBV27 and J usage is TRBJ2-1, with D uncertain. V lost 2 bases and J 5 bases, leaving 4 bases between the germline ends. The CDR3 is 12 residues long. Germline V CDR1 and CDR2: MNHEY, SMNVEV (reference sequence). CDR3 in amino acids: CASSLNNNEQFF. The CDR3, as DNA: TGTGCCAGCAGTTTAAATAACAATGAGCAGTTCTTC.

This clonotype has only one observation. The V gene is TRBV6-5, the J gene TRBJ2-1, with 8 nucleotides matching TRBD1. Trimming cost V 5 bases and J 7 bases; bases outside gene matches: 10. CDR3 size: 15 residues. CDR1 is MNHEY, CDR2 SVGAGI, per germline. CDR3 loop: CASSPSRGLRNEQFF. CDR3 sequence (DNA): TGTGCCAGCAGTCCGTCCAGGGGGCTCCGGAATGAGCAGTTCTTC.

Points on this clonotype: At one end the junction does not follow the germline gene, possibly because of a read error. The V and J genes are TRBV25-1 and TRBJ1-3, with D unresolved. Germline V gene sequence: CDR1 MGHDK, CDR2 SYGVNS. The CDR3 contains 17 residues. In nucleotides, the CDR3 is TGTGCCAGCAGTGAATTCTTCGACGAGAGCTCTGGAAACATCATATATTTT. As protein: CASSEFFDESSGNIIYF.

This clonotype has more than one count but fewer than ten. This sequence joins TRBV29-1 and TRBJ2-3; 7 nucleotides agree with TRBD2. Germline V gene data show CDR1 as SQVTM and CDR2 as ANQGSEA. Trimming cost V 4 bases and J 0 bases; bases outside gene matches: 7. The CDR3 runs 15 residues. CDR3 protein: CSVVSGAISTDTQYF. The CDR3 nucleotides are TGCAGCGTTGTGAGCGGGGCTATCAGCACAGATACGCAGTATTTT.

The chain links TRBV12-3 or TRBV12-4 to TRBJ1-3; no firm D call. V lost 2 bases, J lost 0 bases, and 11 bases lay in between. The CDR3 spans 16 residues. The CDR3 DNA sequence: TGTGCCAGCAGTTTAAGTAGCCAGTCCTCTGGAAACACCATATATTTT. Translated, it gives CASSLSSQSSGNTIYF.

The chain couples TRBV6-2 or TRBV6-3 to TRBJ2-1, with 8 bases identical to TRBD1. In germline, CDR1 is MNHEY, CDR2 SVGEGT. The CDR3 runs to 17 residues. Trimming at V came to 2 bases and at J to 0 bases, leaving 6 bases not matched to a gene. In nucleotides, the CDR3 is TGTGCCAGCAGTTACCTCCGGACAGGGAGCTCCTACAATGAGCAGTTCTTC. It codes for CASSYLRTGSSYNEQFF.

The chain couples TRBV27 to TRBJ1-2; D gene ambiguous. Germline CDR1 and CDR2: MNHEY and SMNVEV (reference sequence). This CDR3 is built from 14 residues. V was shortened by 5 bases and J by 5 bases, with 15 bases between the two germline ends. CDR3 protein: CASSPDPSEYGYTF. The DNA of the CDR3 is TGTGCCAGCAGTCCGGACCCTTCGGAGTATGGCTACACCTTC.

This clonotype was recorded many times. This chain uses TRBV12-3 or TRBV12-4 with TRBJ2-5; the match to TRBD2 covers 9 bases. CDR3 length: 16 residues. The V gene end was trimmed by 0 bases and the J gene end by 6 bases; junction bases not matched to a gene: 8. DNA of the CDR3: TGTGCCAGCAGTTTAGCGTTGCGGGGGGGACTACAGACCCAGTACTTC. Protein: CASSLALRGGLQTQYF.

The table lists this clonotype with a few counts. The rearrangement uses TRBV29-1 and TRBJ2-3, with 10 nucleotides matching TRBD1. The CDR3 runs to 16 residues. Germline assignment: CDR1 SQVTM and CDR2 ANQGSEA. Losses at the gene ends were 4 bases for V and 2 bases for J; bases not matched to a gene: 9. CDR3 nucleotides: TGCAGCGTTGTGGGGGGGACAGGGGCATTCACAGATACGCAGTATTTT. Amino acid sequence: CSVVGGTGAFTDTQYF.

The chain carries TRBV27 and TRBJ2-6; D remains ambiguous. The germline CDR1 and CDR2 sequences are MNHEY and SMNVEV (reference sequence). V lost 5 bases and J lost 3, with 8 bases in between. This CDR3 is 14 amino acids long. The CDR3 here is CASSDGFGANVLTF. DNA for the CDR3: TGTGCCAGCAGTGACGGTTTTGGGGCCAACGTCCTGACTTTC. The full variable domain, rest sourced from reference TRBV27 and TRBJ2-6, is EAQVTQNPRYLITVTGKKLTVTCSQNMNHEYMSWYRQDPGLGLRQIYYSMNVEVTDKGDVPEGYKVSRKEKRNFPLILESPSPNQTSLYFCASSDGFGANVLTFGAGSRLTVL.

The chain couples TRBV4-2 to TRBJ2-5; D call uncertain. Trimming shortened V by 2 bases and J by 2 bases, and 12 bases separated the two germline ends. Per the germline V gene, CDR1 is LGHNA and CDR2 is YNFKEQ. CDR3 length equals 15 residues. The CDR3 DNA follows: TGTGCCAGCAGCCAATCCCGGGCGGTACAAGAGACCCAGTACTTC. It specifies CASSQSRAVQETQYF.

The chain is built from TRBV27 and TRBJ2-6; either TRBD1 or TRBD2 may supply D (6 bases each). Germline V gene data show CDR1 as MNHEY and CDR2 as SMNVEV (reference sequence). Trimming pared 3 bases from V and 0 bases from J, leaving 18 bases between. The CDR3 is 19 amino acids. The CDR3 DNA follows: TGTGCCAGCAGTTTGATGAGTGGGGGGCGGAACTCTGGGGCCAACGTCCTGACTTTC. This codes for CASSLMSGGRNSGANVLTF.

The CDR3 reads CASSPGLAGDQFF. The CDR3 nucleotides read TGTGCCAGCAGCCCCGGACTAGCGGGTGATCAGTTCTTC. This chain links TRBV9 with TRBJ2-1; TRBD2 matches 11 bases. CDR3 length: 13 amino acids. Germline V gives CDR1 SGDLS, CDR2 YYNGEE. V lost 4 bases and J lost 13; bases outside the gene matches: 7.

The chain is built from TRBV20-1 and TRBJ2-7; 10 nucleotides agree with TRBD2. CDR3 length: 15 residues. J was trimmed by 7 bases and V by 2 bases; bases with no gene match: 11. Germline CDR1 DFQATT, CDR2 SNEGSKA (reference sequence). The CDR3 reads CSARPTSGVGTEQYF. CDR3 in DNA: TGCAGTGCTAGACCTACTAGCGGGGTTGGTACGGAGCAGTACTTC.

The chain combines TRBV20-1 with TRBJ1-3, with no clear D. The CDR3 length is 15 residues. From germline, CDR1 is DFQATT and CDR2 SNEGSKA (reference sequence). V was clipped by 3 bases and J by 1 base, with 13 bases between them. CDR3 in amino acids: CSASAGRASGNTIYF. As DNA, the CDR3 is TGCAGTGCTAGCGCTGGGAGGGCATCTGGAAACACCATATATTTT.

This chain links TRBV29-1 with TRBJ1-1, with D uncertain. The V end lost 5 bases, the J end lost 0 bases, and 7 bases lay between the germline ends. Germline V lookup: CDR1 SQVTM, CDR2 ANQGSEA. The CDR3 extends over 12 amino acids. CDR3 DNA sequence: TGCAGCGTTTGGGTCATGAACACTGAAGCTTTCTTT. Translated: CSVWVMNTEAFF.